Presented here are 24 T cell receptor beta chains from one specimen sequenced in a study of blood T cell repertoires in COVID-19. The data were produced by immunoSEQ multiplex PCR, yet TCRdb's version contains in-frame clones alone and is incomplete. The table lists approximately 170,000 clones, 70% to 90% of them singletons. What was sequenced was peripheral blood. The receptor source for this set is a woman older than 75 in a cohort sampled during active or convalescent COVID-19.

V gene TRBV7-2 combines with J gene TRBJ2-2; 8 nucleotides line up with TRBD2. This CDR3 comprises 15 residues. Germline V gives CDR1 SGHTA, CDR2 FQGNSA. The V and J ends lost 10 bases and 2 bases, in that order; junction bases with no gene match: 9. The DNA for the CDR3 is TGTGCCACTAAACCGGGGGGGGCCAACACCGGGGAGCTGTTTTTT. Amino acid sequence: CATKPGGANTGELFF.

The chain joins TRBV11-3 to TRBJ2-5; D ambiguous. This CDR3 spans 13 amino acids. The V gene lost 1 base and the J gene lost 5 bases, with 8 bases spanning the gap. Germline V gene data show CDR1 as SGHNT and CDR2 as YENEEA. The CDR3 nucleotides are TGTGCCAGCAGCTTAGTAGAGAGGGAGACCCAGTACTTC. Translated: CASSLVERETQYF.

V is TRBV2 and J is TRBJ2-3; 10 positions match TRBD2. J lost 6 bases, V lost 6 bases, and 9 bases had no gene match. Looked up from germline, CDR1 is SNHLY and CDR2 is FYNNEI. The CDR3 runs 15 residues. In DNA form, the CDR3 reads TGTGCCAGCAGCCCCTCAAGCGGGAGGGGGGATACGCAGTATTTT. Amino acid sequence: CASSPSSGRGDTQYF.

Comments on this clone: Other DNA variants within this sample encode the same CDR3. The V call is TRBV3-1 (or the pseudogene TRBV3-2), the J call TRBJ1-5, with D possibly matching TRBD1 (5 bases). With 1 base removed from V and 4 bases from J, the gap between germline ends came to 14 bases. CDR3 length equals 16 residues. Germline assignment: CDR1 LGHDT and CDR2 YNNKEL (reference sequence). The CDR3 nucleotides are TGTGCCAGCAGCCAAGCAGGGACGGGGGGGAATCAGCCCCAGCATTTT. Translating gives CASSQAGTGGNQPQHF.

This clone showed up many times. This chain links TRBV12-3 or TRBV12-4 with TRBJ1-1, with a possible D match to TRBD1 (5 bases). The CDR3 has 13 residues. V was cut by 5 bases and J by 2 bases, with 9 bases left in between. The CDR3 here is CASSADRNTEAFF. In nucleotides, the CDR3 is TGTGCCAGCAGTGCCGACAGAAACACTGAAGCTTTCTTT.

V and J are TRBV11-2 and TRBJ2-7; D perhaps matches TRBD1 (6 bases). The CDR3 spans 16 residues. Trimming removed 3 bases from V and 4 bases from J, with 19 bases in between. Germline CDR1 and CDR2: SGHAT and FQNNGV. The CDR3 nucleotides read TGTGCCAGCAGCTTGGCCATCGGCAGGGGCTCTTACGAGCAGTACTTC. This translates into CASSLAIGRGSYEQYF.

The chain combines TRBV28 with TRBJ1-2, with TRBD1 matching over 8 bases. This CDR3 comprises 14 residues. Germline lookup yields CDR1 MDHEN and CDR2 SYDVKM. The J segment lost 8 bases and the V segment lost 8 bases, leaving 13 bases of the junction unmatched. The CDR3: CASLTGDRSRGYTF. CDR3 bases: TGTGCCAGCCTTACGGGGGACAGGTCCCGCGGCTACACCTTC.

This chain uses TRBV6-5 with TRBJ2-1, with D perhaps TRBD2 (6 bases). V was clipped by 6 bases and J by 5 bases, with 14 bases between them. Germline CDR1 MNHEY, CDR2 SVGAGI. The CDR3 is 14 residues long. CDR3 protein: CASRPWDFDNEQFF. The DNA for the CDR3 is TGTGCCAGCAGACCCTGGGACTTCGACAATGAGCAGTTCTTC.

This clone was found a few times. The chain is built from TRBV10-1 and TRBJ2-1, with TRBD2 as a possible D gene (6 bases). Germline lookup yields CDR1 WNHNN and CDR2 SYGVQD (reference sequence). CDR3 length: 16 amino acids. V was cut by 3 bases and J by 0 bases, with 12 bases left in between. CDR3 loop: CASSERVGSSYNEQFF. CDR3 bases: TGCGCCAGCAGTGAACGAGTCGGGAGCTCCTACAATGAGCAGTTCTTC.

The gene calls are TRBV11-2 and TRBJ1-2, with D maybe TRBD1 (5 bases). V gave up 5 bases and J gave up 10 bases, with 14 bases separating them. There are 12 residues in the CDR3. The germline CDR1 and CDR2 sequences are SGHAT and FQNNGV. CDR3 sequence: CASSRSWGVYTF. Here the CDR3 DNA reads TGTGCCAGCAGCCGATCTTGGGGCGTCTACACCTTC.

The table lists this clone with a count of one. V and J are TRBV28 and TRBJ2-3; D perhaps matches TRBD2 (6 bases). CDR3 length: 18 residues. The V and J ends lost 3 bases and 2 bases respectively, with 21 bases between them. Per the germline V gene, CDR1 is MDHEN and CDR2 is SYDVKM. CDR3 DNA sequence: TGTGCCAGCAGTTTCCCCCCCGATAGCGGTTCCCACACAGATACGCAGTATTTT. Its translation: CASSFPPDSGSHTDTQYF. Based on the CDR3 plus reference TRBV28 and TRBJ2-3, the full variable domain is DVKVTQSSRYLVKRTGEKVFLECVQDMDHENMFWYRQDPGLGLRLIYFSYDVKMKEKGDIPEGYSVSREKKERFSLILESASTNQTSMYLCASSFPPDSGSHTDTQYFGPGTRLTVL.

J is TRBJ2-4 and V is TRBV24-1; D call uncertain. This CDR3 comprises 17 residues. Trimming stripped 9 bases from V and 0 bases from J, with 20 bases between. CDR1 and CDR2 (germline): KGHDR, SFDVKD. CDR3: CATPLKTASLAKNIQYF. CDR3 DNA sequence: TGTGCCACCCCCTTGAAAACAGCCTCGCTAGCCAAAAACATTCAGTACTTC.

The chain recombines TRBV9 with TRBJ1-1, with 7 bases fitting TRBD1. Unmatched junction bases numbered 6, after V lost 0 bases and J lost 4 bases. The germline V gene encodes CDR1 SGDLS and CDR2 YYNGEE. The CDR3 has 15 amino acids. The CDR3 DNA reads as TGTGCCAGCAGCGTAGGGCCAGGGGGGAGCACTGAAGCTTTCTTT. Translated, it gives CASSVGPGGSTEAFF. Full variable domain (rest looked up from reference TRBV9 and TRBJ1-1): DSGVTQTPKHLITATGQRVTLRCSPRSGDLSVYWYQQSLDQGLQFLIQYYNGEERAKGNILERFSAQQFPDLHSELNLSSLELGDSALYFCASSVGPGGSTEAFFGQGTRLTVV.

The rearrangement joins TRBV9 to TRBJ1-3, with 7 bases identical to TRBD1. The CDR3 spans 15 residues. CDR1 is SGDLS and CDR2 is YYNGEE in the germline V gene. Trimming at V came to 6 bases and at J to 0 bases, leaving 6 bases not matched to a gene. CDR3 sequence: CASTRTGFSGNTIYF. CDR3 sequence (DNA): TGTGCCAGCACCCGGACAGGCTTCTCTGGAAACACCATATATTTT.

This clone was found a few times. This chain uses TRBV7-9 with TRBJ2-3; 8 bases are a match to TRBD2. The CDR3 consists of 15 residues. V lost 5 bases and J lost 4; bases outside the gene matches: 8. Germline CDR1 and CDR2: SEHNR and FQNEAQ (reference sequence). The chain's CDR3 is CASSHPGLGPDTQYF. The CDR3 nucleotides are TGTGCCAGCAGCCACCCGGGACTAGGGCCAGATACGCAGTATTTT.

The CDR3, as DNA: TGTGCCAGCAGCGCAAGCGGGCGGGAGACCCAGTACTTC. Residues: CASSASGRETQYF. The rearrangement links TRBV7-2 to TRBJ2-5; maybe TRBD2 (6 bases). This CDR3 is 13 amino acids long. Trimming removed 5 bases from V and 5 bases from J, with 12 bases in between. Germline V gives CDR1 SGHTA, CDR2 FQGNSA.

The V call is TRBV6-2 or TRBV6-3, the J call TRBJ1-2, with unresolved D. This CDR3 contains 13 residues. CDR1 MNHEY and CDR2 SVGEGT come from the germline V gene. The germline V and J ends were trimmed by 5 bases and 1 base, with 8 bases remaining between them. In DNA, the CDR3 is TGTGCCAGCAGTACCGGGGTTAACTATGGCTACACCTTC. Translation: CASSTGVNYGYTF.

The V and J genes are TRBV15 and TRBJ2-1; 8 bases fit TRBD1. Losses at the gene ends were 1 base for V and 6 bases for J; bases not matched to a gene: 17. Per germline, CDR1 LNHNV and CDR2 YYDKDF (reference sequence). This CDR3 is 19 amino acids long. The CDR3 spells CATSRGGQADSWGRNEQFF. CDR3 DNA sequence: TGTGCCACCAGCAGAGGGGGACAGGCCGATTCCTGGGGGCGCAATGAGCAGTTCTTC.

This clone occurred once. The J gene is TRBJ1-3, the V gene TRBV12-5; 7 bases match TRBD1. After removal of 5 bases from V and 1 base from J, the junction contained 8 bases not matched to a gene. The CDR3 is 16 amino acids. Germline V gene lookup returns CDR1 LGHNT and CDR2 FRNRAP. This chain's CDR3 is CASGPLATGSGNTIYF. As DNA, the CDR3 is TGTGCTAGTGGTCCGCTAGCGACAGGGTCTGGAAACACCATATATTTT.

This rearrangement joins TRBV6-5 to TRBJ1-2; D is possibly TRBD1 (5 bases). Per the germline V gene, CDR1 is MNHEY and CDR2 is SVGAGI. The CDR3 consists of 12 residues. The V gene lost 9 bases and the J gene lost 2 bases, with 10 bases spanning the gap. The CDR3 DNA is TGTGCCAGATCTGGGGGGAACTATGGCTACACCTTC. Its translation is CARSGGNYGYTF.

This chain connects TRBV29-1 to TRBJ2-3; 16 bases align to TRBD2. CDR3 length: 14 residues. Germline loops: CDR1 SQVTM, CDR2 ANQGSEA. Germline trimming cut 5 bases from V and 8 bases from J; bases unmatched to any gene: 4. DNA for the CDR3: TGCAGCGTTACCGGGACTAGCGGGAGGGGTACGCAGTATTTT. This sequence encodes CSVTGTSGRGTQYF.

The chain carries TRBV25-1 and TRBJ1-3; 8 bases line up with TRBD1. This CDR3 spans 17 amino acids. Per the germline V gene, CDR1 is MGHDK and CDR2 is SYGVNS. The V gene end was trimmed by 4 bases and the J gene end by 2 bases; junction bases not matched to a gene: 10. The chain's CDR3 is CASSAGTGRKTGNTIYF. The CDR3 DNA follows: TGTGCCAGCAGTGCGGGGACAGGTCGGAAGACTGGAAACACCATATATTTT.

The V call is TRBV15, the J call TRBJ1-1, with no clear D. Trimming shortened V by 1 base and J by 3 bases, and 9 bases separated the two germline ends. The CDR3 totals 14 residues. From germline, CDR1 is LNHNV and CDR2 YYDKDF (reference sequence). CDR3: CATSRASLDTEAFF. Written as DNA, the CDR3 is TGTGCCACCAGCAGAGCCTCTCTCGACACTGAAGCTTTCTTT.

The chain is built from TRBV6-2 or TRBV6-3 and TRBJ2-7; 8 bases are shared with TRBD1. CDR1 and CDR2 (germline): MNHEY, SVGEGT. The length of the CDR3 is 15 residues. The V gene end was trimmed by 2 bases and the J gene end by 0 bases; junction bases not matched to a gene: 3. In nucleotides, the CDR3 is TGTGCCAGCAGTTACGATGGGACAGGCTCCTACGAGCAGTACTTC. Its translation is CASSYDGTGSYEQYF.